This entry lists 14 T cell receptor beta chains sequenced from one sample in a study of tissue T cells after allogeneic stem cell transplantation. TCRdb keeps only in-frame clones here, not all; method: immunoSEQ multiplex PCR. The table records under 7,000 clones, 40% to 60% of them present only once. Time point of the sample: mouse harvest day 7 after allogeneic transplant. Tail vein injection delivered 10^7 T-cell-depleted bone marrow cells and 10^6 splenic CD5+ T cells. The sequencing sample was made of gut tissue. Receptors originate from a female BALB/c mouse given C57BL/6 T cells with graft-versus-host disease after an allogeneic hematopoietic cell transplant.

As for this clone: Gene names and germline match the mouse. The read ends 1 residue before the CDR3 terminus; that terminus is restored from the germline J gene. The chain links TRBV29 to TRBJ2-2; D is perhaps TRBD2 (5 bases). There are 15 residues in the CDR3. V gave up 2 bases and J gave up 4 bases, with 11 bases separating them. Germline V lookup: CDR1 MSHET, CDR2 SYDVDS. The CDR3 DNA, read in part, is TGTGCTAGCAGTTTACTGGGCGCGGGCACCGGGCAGCTCTAC. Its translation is CASSLLGAGTGQLY. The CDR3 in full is CASSLLGAGTGQLYF. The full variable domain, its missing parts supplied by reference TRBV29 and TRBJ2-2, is DMKVTQMPRYLIKRMGENVLLECGQDMSHETMYWYRQDPGLGLQLIYISYDVDSNSEGDIPKGYRVSRKKREHFSLILDSAKTNQTSVYFCASSLLGAGTGQLYFGEGSKLTVL.

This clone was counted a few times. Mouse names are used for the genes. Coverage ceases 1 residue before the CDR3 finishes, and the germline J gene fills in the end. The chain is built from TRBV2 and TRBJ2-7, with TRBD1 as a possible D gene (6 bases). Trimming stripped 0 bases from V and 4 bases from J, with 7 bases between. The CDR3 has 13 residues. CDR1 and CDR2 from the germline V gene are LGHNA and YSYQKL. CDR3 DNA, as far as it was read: TGTGCCAGCAGCCAAGAAGGACAGTATGAACAGTAC. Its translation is CASSQEGQYEQY. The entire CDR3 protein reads CASSQEGQYEQYF.

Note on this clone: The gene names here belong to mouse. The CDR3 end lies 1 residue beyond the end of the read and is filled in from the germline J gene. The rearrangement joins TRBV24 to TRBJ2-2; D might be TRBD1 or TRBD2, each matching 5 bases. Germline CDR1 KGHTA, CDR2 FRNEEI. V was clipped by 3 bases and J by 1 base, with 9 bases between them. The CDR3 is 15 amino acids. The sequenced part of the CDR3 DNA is TGTGCCAGCAGTCTAGGGGCGGGAAACACCGGGCAGCTCTAC. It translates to CASSLGAGNTGQLY. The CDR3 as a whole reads CASSLGAGNTGQLYF.

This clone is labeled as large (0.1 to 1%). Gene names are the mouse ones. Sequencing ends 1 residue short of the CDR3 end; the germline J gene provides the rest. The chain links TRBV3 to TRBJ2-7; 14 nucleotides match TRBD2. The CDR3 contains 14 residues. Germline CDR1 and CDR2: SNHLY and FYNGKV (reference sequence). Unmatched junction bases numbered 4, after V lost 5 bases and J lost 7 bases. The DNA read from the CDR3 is TGTGCCAGCAGCACGGGACTGGGGGGGCTCGAACAGTAC. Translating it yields CASSTGLGGLEQY. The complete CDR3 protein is CASSTGLGGLEQYF.

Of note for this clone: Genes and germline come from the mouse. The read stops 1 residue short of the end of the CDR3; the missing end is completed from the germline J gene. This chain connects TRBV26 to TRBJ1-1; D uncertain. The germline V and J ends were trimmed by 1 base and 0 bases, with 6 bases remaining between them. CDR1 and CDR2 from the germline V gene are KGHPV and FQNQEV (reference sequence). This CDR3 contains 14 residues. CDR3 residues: CASSLFRANTEVFF. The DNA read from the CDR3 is TGTGCCAGCAGTCTGTTCAGAGCAAACACAGAAGTCTTC.

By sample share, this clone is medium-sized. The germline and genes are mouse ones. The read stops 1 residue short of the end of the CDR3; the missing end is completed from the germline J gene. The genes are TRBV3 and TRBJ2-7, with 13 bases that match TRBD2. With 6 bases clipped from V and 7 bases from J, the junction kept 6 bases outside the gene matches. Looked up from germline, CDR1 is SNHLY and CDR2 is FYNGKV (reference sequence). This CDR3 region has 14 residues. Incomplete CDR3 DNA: TGTGCCAGCAGACGGACTGGGGGGGCGTCGGAACAGTAC. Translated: CASRRTGGASEQY. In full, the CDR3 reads CASRRTGGASEQYF.

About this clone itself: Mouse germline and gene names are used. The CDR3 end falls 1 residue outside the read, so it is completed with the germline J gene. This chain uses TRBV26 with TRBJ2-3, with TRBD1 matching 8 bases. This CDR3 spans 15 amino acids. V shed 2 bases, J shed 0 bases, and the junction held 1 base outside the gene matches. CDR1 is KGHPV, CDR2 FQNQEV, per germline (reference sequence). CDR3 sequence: CASSLGQGSAETLYF. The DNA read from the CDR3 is TGTGCCAGCAGTCTGGGACAGGGTAGTGCAGAAACGCTGTAT.

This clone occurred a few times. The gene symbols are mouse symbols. Incomplete CDR3 DNA: TGCTCTTCCGGGACAGGGGGGTATGAACAGTAC. Its translation is CSSGTGGYEQY. The entire CDR3 sequence reads CSSGTGGYEQYF. V usage is TRBV23 and J usage is TRBJ2-7; whether TRBD1, the table's D call, matches the DNA was not checked. The read ends 1 residue shy of where the CDR3 ends; the end is completed using the germline J gene. The V gene's germline CDR1 is KGHTA and CDR2 FQNQQP. The CDR3 sequence is 12 residues long.

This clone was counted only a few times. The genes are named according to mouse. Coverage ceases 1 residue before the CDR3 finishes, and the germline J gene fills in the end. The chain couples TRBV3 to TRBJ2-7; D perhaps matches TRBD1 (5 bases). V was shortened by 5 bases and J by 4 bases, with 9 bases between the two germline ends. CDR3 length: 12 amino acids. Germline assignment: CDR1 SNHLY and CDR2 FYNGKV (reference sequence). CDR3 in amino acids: CASSPRQYEQYF. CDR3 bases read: TGTGCCAGCAGCCCCCGACAGTATGAACAGTAC.

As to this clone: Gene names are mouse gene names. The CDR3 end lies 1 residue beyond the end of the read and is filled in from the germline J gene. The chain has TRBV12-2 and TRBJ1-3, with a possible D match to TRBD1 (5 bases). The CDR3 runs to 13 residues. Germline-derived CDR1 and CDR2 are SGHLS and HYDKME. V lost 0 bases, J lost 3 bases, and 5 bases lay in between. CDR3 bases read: TGTGCCAGCTCTCTCGGGGGTGGAAATACGCTCTAT. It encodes CASSLGGGNTLY. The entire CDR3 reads CASSLGGGNTLYF.

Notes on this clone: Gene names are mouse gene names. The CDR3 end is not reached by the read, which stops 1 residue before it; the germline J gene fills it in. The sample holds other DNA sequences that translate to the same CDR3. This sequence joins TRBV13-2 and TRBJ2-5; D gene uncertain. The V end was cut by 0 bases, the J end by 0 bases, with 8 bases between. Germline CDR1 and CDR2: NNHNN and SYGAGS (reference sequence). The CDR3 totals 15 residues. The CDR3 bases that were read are TGTGCCAGCGGTGATGTCACTAGCAACCAAGACACCCAGTAC. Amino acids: CASGDVTSNQDTQY. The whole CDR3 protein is CASGDVTSNQDTQYF.

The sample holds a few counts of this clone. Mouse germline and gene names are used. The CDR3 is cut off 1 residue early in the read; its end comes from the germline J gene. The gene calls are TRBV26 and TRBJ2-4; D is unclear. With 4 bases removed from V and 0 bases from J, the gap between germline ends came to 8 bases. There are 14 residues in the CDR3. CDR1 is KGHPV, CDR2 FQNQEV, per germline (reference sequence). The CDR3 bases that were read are TGTGCCAGCAGTCCCGGCTCTAGTCAAAACACCTTGTAC. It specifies CASSPGSSQNTLY. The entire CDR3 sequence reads CASSPGSSQNTLYF.

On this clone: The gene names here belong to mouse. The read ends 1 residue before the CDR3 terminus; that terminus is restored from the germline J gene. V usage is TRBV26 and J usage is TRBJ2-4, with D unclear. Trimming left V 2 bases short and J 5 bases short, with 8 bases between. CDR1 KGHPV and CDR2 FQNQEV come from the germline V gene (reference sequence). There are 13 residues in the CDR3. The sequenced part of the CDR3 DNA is TGTGCCAGCAGTCTGGAGGAAAGAAACACCTTGTAC. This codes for CASSLEERNTLY. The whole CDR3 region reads CASSLEERNTLYF.

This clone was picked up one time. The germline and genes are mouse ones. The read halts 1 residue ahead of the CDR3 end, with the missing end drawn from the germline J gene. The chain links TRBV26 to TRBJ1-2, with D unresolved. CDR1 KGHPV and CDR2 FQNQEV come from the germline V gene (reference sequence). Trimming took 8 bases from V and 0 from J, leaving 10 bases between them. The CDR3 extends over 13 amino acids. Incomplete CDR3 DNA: TGTGCCAGCGCCGCTGAAACAAACTCCGACTACACC. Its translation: CASAAETNSDYT. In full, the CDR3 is CASAAETNSDYTF.